The 22 T cell receptor beta chains below come from one sample, sequenced in a study of blood T cells in healthy people across ages. The second PCR ran roughly 7 to 11 cycles with a sample-barcoded 5' primer and J-beta primers. One entry per CDR3 protein results from TCRdb running MiXCR on the 5' RACE reads. The table records 780,000 or so distinct CDR3 sequences, roughly 56% of them present only once. The sample taken for sequencing was blood. The receptors were sampled from a man aged 35-49 years in good health.

The chain employs TRBV20-1 and TRBJ2-5; possible D gene TRBD1, 6 bases. This CDR3 region has 15 residues. Germline V CDR1 and CDR2: DFQATT, SNEGSKA (reference sequence). V shed 6 bases and J shed 0 bases, with 17 bases lying between them. CDR3 residues: CSASTGSQHQETQYF. Written as DNA, the CDR3 is TGCAGTGCGAGTACAGGGTCCCAACACCAAGAGACCCAGTACTTC.

This clonotype was recorded only once. CDR3 region: CASSQDLRGRSTGWSGEQYF. DNA of the CDR3: TGCGCCAGCAGCCAAGACCTGAGGGGGAGGTCAACAGGGTGGAGCGGCGAGCAGTACTTC. The rearrangement uses TRBV4-1 and TRBJ2-4; D assignment may be TRBD1 or TRBD2 (6 bases each). The J call may be in error: the DNA end matches TRBJ2-7 better. The CDR3 length is 20 residues. Germline V CDR1 and CDR2: MGHRA, YSYEKL.

The chain employs TRBV24-1 and TRBJ2-1, with D perhaps matching TRBD1 (5 bases). Germline-derived CDR1 and CDR2 are KGHDR and SFDVKD. The CDR3 sequence is 15 residues long. Trimming shortened V by 1 base and J by 6 bases, and 12 bases separated the two germline ends. The CDR3 nucleotides are TGTGCCACCAGTGATTTTGAGACAGCAGTCAATGAGCAGTTCTTC. Translating it yields CATSDFETAVNEQFF.

V and J are TRBV14 and TRBJ2-7; a weak D match, TRBD1 (6 bases). Germline V gene sequence: CDR1 SGHDN, CDR2 FVKESK. The CDR3 is 16 residues long. Trimming stripped 1 base from V and 0 bases from J, with 13 bases between. The CDR3 spells CASSQGTGTPSYEQYF. Written as DNA, the CDR3 is TGTGCCAGCAGCCAAGGGACCGGGACACCCTCCTACGAGCAGTACTTC.

The chain has TRBV7-6 and TRBJ2-5; no clear D gene. With the DNA end fitting TRBJ2-7 better, the J assignment may be wrong. The germline gives CDR1 SGHVS, CDR2 FNYEAQ. The CDR3 sequence is 14 residues long. The CDR3 loop reads CASSLSRSPYEQYF. The CDR3 DNA reads TGTGCCAGCAGCTTATCAAGGTCTCCCTACGAGCAGTACTTC.

This clonotype was observed a handful of times. This chain links TRBV3-1 with TRBJ2-3; a possible D gene is TRBD2 (5 bases). CDR1 and CDR2 (germline): LGHDT, YNNKEL (reference sequence). The CDR3 covers 14 residues. The V gene lost 3 bases and the J gene lost 0 bases, with 7 bases spanning the gap. The CDR3 DNA is TGTGCCAGCAGCCAGCAGCGGAGCACAGATACGCAGTATTTT. Translation gives CASSQQRSTDTQYF.

The rearrangement uses TRBV6-1 and TRBJ1-2, with 8 bases matching TRBD1. V was clipped by 8 bases and J by 0 bases; unmatched bases: 2. This CDR3 is 13 amino acids long. Germline V gives CDR1 MNHNS, CDR2 SASEGT. The CDR3, as DNA: TGTGCCAGCGGGGACAGGACTAACTATGGCTACACCTTC. As protein: CASGDRTNYGYTF.

V and J are TRBV7-8 and TRBJ2-1; the match to TRBD2 covers 7 bases. This CDR3 spans 16 amino acids. V shed 6 bases and J 6 bases; nucleotides not matched to a gene: 14. Germline V gene lookup returns CDR1 SGHVS and CDR2 FQNEAQ. The CDR3 sequence is CASRLTSDGGFNEQFF. CDR3 DNA sequence: TGTGCCAGCAGACTCACTAGCGACGGGGGGTTCAATGAGCAGTTCTTC.

V usage is TRBV9 and J usage is TRBJ2-3; no definite D call. The CDR3 length is 14 residues. In germline, CDR1 is SGDLS, CDR2 YYNGEE. V was trimmed by 1 base and J by 4 bases, leaving 10 bases between them. CDR3: CASSVQESSDTQYF. CDR3 in DNA: TGTGCCAGCAGCGTACAGGAATCCTCAGATACGCAGTATTTT.

The V call is TRBV20-1, the J call TRBJ2-3; D possibly uses TRBD1 or TRBD2 (6 bases each). The germline gives CDR1 DFQATT, CDR2 SNEGSKA (reference sequence). The CDR3 contains 14 residues. V was clipped by 5 bases and J by 6 bases, with 18 bases between them. CDR3: CSALQGRGIDTQYF. The CDR3 coding sequence is TGCAGTGCTCTCCAGGGGCGGGGCATTGATACGCAGTATTTT.

This clonotype was seen a few times. The gene calls are TRBV28 and TRBJ2-1; tentatively, D is TRBD1 or TRBD2 (7 bases each). Deletions cut 7 bases from V and 1 base from J, with 17 bases between. Germline V gene lookup returns CDR1 MDHEN and CDR2 SYDVKM. The CDR3 length is 16 residues. The CDR3 here is CASTSHRGGSYNEQFF. CDR3 sequence (DNA): TGTGCCAGCACCTCACACAGGGGAGGGTCCTACAATGAGCAGTTCTTC.

Turning to this clonotype: A junction boundary mismatches the germline segment, possibly from a read error. The chain couples TRBV4-2 to TRBJ2-3; 8 bases are a match to TRBD2. This CDR3 is built from 16 residues. Germline V gene lookup returns CDR1 LGHNA and CDR2 YNFKEQ. The CDR3: CAGSHSGTRVTDTQYF. The CDR3 region has the DNA TGTGCCGGCAGCCATTCCGGGACTAGGGTGACAGATACGCAGTATTTT.

The chain carries TRBV28 and TRBJ2-7; 9 bases agree with TRBD1. CDR1 MDHEN and CDR2 SYDVKM come from the germline V gene. This CDR3 spans 13 amino acids. After removal of 3 bases from V and 6 bases from J, the junction contained 3 bases not matched to a gene. The CDR3 spells CASSFLGQGEQYF. The CDR3, as DNA: TGTGCCAGCAGTTTTCTGGGACAGGGCGAGCAGTACTTC.

The chain is built from TRBV29-1 and TRBJ1-1; D unresolved. The CDR3 sequence is 12 residues long. Germline V gives CDR1 SQVTM, CDR2 ANQGSEA. V shed 3 bases and J shed 5 bases, with 10 bases lying between them. The CDR3 bases are TGCAGCGTTGATGTGGGTGGGACTGAAGCTTTCTTT. This codes for CSVDVGGTEAFF.

The rearrangement links TRBV27 to TRBJ2-6; tentative D call: TRBD2 (5 bases). This CDR3 has 17 residues. The ends were cut back, 8 bases at V and 0 bases at J, with 17 bases in the middle. CDR1 and CDR2 (germline): MNHEY, SMNVEV (reference sequence). CDR3: CASAGRQVASGANVLTF. CDR3 in DNA: TGTGCCAGCGCGGGTAGGCAGGTAGCCTCTGGGGCCAACGTCCTGACTTTC.

This clonotype appeared a few times. This chain uses TRBV20-1 with TRBJ1-5; the match to TRBD1 covers 11 bases. The germline V gene encodes CDR1 DFQATT and CDR2 SNEGSKA (reference sequence). The CDR3 extends over 15 amino acids. The ends lost 2 bases at V and 5 bases at J; junction bases unmatched: 5. The CDR3 nucleotides are TGCAGTGCTAGAATAGGGACAGGGGGGCATCAGCCCCAGCATTTT. Amino acid sequence: CSARIGTGGHQPQHF.

The gene calls are TRBV15 and TRBJ1-5; unclear D gene. The CDR3 is 15 residues long. CDR1 is LNHNV, CDR2 YYDKDF, per germline (reference sequence). V lost 1 base and J lost 4, with 11 bases in between. CDR3 bases: TGTGCCACCAGCAGAGGACTAGGGCGTAATCAGCCCCAGCATTTT. Its translation is CATSRGLGRNQPQHF.

This CDR3 reads CASSQESRGGTDTQYF. CDR3 coding DNA: TGTGCCAGCAGCCAAGAATCGCGGGGGGGGACAGATACGCAGTATTTT. The chain is built from TRBV4-2 and TRBJ2-3; TRBD2 matches 9 bases. CDR3 length equals 16 residues. V shed 0 bases, J shed 3 bases, and the junction held 4 bases outside the gene matches. The germline CDR1 and CDR2 sequences are LGHNA and YNFKEQ.

This clonotype was found a few times. The chain joins TRBV12-3 or TRBV12-4 to TRBJ2-7, with 10 bases that match TRBD1. Trimming removed 7 bases from V and 6 bases from J; junction bases left unmatched: 6. This CDR3 has 13 residues. CDR3 coding DNA: TGTGCCAGCAACTTGGACAGGGGGTCCGAGCAGTACTTC. This gives the protein CASNLDRGSEQYF.

The chain uses TRBV9 and TRBJ1-2; D not resolved. Trimming took 3 bases from V and 3 from J, leaving 9 bases between them. Germline CDR1 SGDLS, CDR2 YYNGEE. CDR3 length: 13 amino acids. CDR3 in DNA: TGTGCCAGCAGCGGTAGGGTGGACTATGGCTACACCTTC. Its translation is CASSGRVDYGYTF.

The gene calls are TRBV18 and TRBJ2-4, with 9 bases lining up with TRBD1. The J call is doubtful: the DNA matches TRBJ2-7 better. This CDR3 region has 14 residues. Germline V gene data show CDR1 as KGHSH and CDR2 as LQKENI. DNA for the CDR3: TGTGCCAGCTCGTCAGTGGACAGGGGCTACGAGCAGTACTTC. It specifies CASSSVDRGYEQYF.

The V gene is TRBV20-1, the J gene TRBJ1-2, with TRBD1 identical over 7 bases. Germline V CDR1 and CDR2: DFQATT, SNEGSKA (reference sequence). V dropped 3 bases and J dropped 0; count of bases not matched to a gene: 7. This CDR3 has 15 residues. This CDR3 is CSARGTEVSNYGYTF. CDR3 in DNA: TGCAGTGCTAGGGGGACAGAAGTATCTAACTATGGCTACACCTTC.